This TCR beta chain came from a study of radiotherapy plus CTLA-4 blockade in lung cancer. As for the study in general: Objective responses emerged in under 20% of patients, and roughly 30% attained disease control.

With respect to this clone: Antigen unknown.

Study observations and caveats: Early blood T cell clone dynamics, with interferon-beta, were reported to best predict response. The study found tumor-derived TCR clones expanded in blood after radiotherapy plus ipilimumab.

The germline CDR1 and CDR2 sequences are MGHRA and YSYEKL. This CDR3 comprises 16 residues. V lost 6 bases, J lost 7 bases, and 13 bases stayed unmatched. Sequenced by immunoSEQ multiplex PCR; TCRdb stores in-frame clones only, minus some. The sample records 40,000 to 45,000 clones, roughly 67% being singletons. The sequence was collected from a human donor with non-small cell lung cancer who had a partial response to radiotherapy plus ipilimumab. The V and J genes are TRBV4-1 and TRBJ2-3; 10 bases match TRBD1. The sequenced sample was peripheral blood, obtained from a patient treated with radiotherapy plus ipilimumab. The chain's CDR3 is CASRFIGTGANYTQYF. The DNA of the CDR3 is TGCGCCAGCAGGTTTATCGGGACAGGGGCCAATTATACGCAGTATTTT.